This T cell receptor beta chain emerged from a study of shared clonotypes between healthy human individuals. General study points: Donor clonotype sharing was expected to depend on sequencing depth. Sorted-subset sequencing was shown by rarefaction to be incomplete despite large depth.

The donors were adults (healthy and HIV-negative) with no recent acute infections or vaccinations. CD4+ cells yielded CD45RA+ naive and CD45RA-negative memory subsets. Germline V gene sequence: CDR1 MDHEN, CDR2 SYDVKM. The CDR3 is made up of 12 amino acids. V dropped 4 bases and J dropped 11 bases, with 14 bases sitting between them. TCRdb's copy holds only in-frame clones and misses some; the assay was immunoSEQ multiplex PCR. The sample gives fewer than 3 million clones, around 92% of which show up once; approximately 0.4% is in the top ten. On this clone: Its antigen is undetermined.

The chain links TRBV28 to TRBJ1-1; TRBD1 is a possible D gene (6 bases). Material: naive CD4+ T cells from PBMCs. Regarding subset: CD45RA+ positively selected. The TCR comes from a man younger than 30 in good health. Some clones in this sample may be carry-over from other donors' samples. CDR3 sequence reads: CASSYVPGAAFF. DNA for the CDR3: TGTGCCAGCAGTTATGTCCCAGGGGCGGCTTTCTTT. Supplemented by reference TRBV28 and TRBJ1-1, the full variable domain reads DVKVTQSSRYLVKRTGEKVFLECVQDMDHENMFWYRQDPGLGLRLIYFSYDVKMKEKGDIPEGYSVSREKKERFSLILESASTNQTSMYLCASSYVPGAAFFGQGTRLTVV.